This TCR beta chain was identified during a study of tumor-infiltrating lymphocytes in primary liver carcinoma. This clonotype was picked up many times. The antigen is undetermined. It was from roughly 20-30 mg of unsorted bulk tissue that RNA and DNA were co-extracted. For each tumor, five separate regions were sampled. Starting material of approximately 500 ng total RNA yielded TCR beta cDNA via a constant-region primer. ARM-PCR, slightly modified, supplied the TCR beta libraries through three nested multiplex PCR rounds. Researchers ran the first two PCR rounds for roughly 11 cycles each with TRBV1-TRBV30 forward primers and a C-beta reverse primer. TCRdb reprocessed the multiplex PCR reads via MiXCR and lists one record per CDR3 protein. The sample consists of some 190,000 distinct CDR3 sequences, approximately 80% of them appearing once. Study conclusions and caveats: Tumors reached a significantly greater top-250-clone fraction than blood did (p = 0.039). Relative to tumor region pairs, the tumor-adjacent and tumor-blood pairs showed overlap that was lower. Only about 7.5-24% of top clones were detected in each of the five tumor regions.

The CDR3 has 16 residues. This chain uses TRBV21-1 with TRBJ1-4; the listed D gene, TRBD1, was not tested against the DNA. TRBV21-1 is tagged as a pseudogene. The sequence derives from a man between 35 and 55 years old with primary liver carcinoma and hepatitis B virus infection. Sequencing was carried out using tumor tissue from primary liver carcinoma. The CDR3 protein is CASSTPPDRGKEKLFF. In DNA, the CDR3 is TGTGCCAGCAGCACCCCTCCCGACAGGGGGAAGGAAAAACTGTTTTTT.